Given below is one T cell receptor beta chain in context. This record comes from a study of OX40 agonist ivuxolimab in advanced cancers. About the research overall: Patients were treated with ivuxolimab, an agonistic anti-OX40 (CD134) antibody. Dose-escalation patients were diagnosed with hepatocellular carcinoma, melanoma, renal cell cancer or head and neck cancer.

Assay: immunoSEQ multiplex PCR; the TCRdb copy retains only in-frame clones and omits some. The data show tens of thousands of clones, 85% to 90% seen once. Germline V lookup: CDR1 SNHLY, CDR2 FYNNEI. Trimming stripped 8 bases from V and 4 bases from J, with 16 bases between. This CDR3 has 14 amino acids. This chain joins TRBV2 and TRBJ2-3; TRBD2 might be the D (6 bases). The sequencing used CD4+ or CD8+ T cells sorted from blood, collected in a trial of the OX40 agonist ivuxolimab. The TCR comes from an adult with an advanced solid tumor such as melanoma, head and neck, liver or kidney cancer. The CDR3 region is CASVGGISADTQYF. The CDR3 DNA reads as TGTGCCAGCGTTGGGGGGATAAGCGCAGATACGCAGTATTTT.